Listed here are 10 T cell receptor beta chains from one sample, sequenced in a study of spatial heterogeneity in lung cancer. Noted time point: sample taken at primary tumor resection. Sequencing was performed on whole RNA extracted from tumor and nontumor lung tissue, or from frozen PBMC, and the material was left unsorted. TCRdb called the 5' RACE reads again in MiXCR, with one record for every CDR3 protein. The sample consists of 90,000 to 95,000 distinct CDR3 sequences, approximately 12% of them appearing once. This material consisted of PBMCs, taken at surgery. Receptors originate from a male donor with early-stage non-small cell lung cancer.

Only a few counts were recorded for this clonotype. The chain couples TRBV7-9 to TRBJ1-5, with D maybe TRBD1 (5 bases). V lost 8 bases and J 11 bases, leaving 22 bases between the germline ends. This CDR3 is 14 amino acids long. Germline CDR1 SEHNR, CDR2 FQNEAQ (reference sequence). For the CDR3, the DNA is TGTGCCAGCGGTCCGGGACGCCTAAATGGGACCCAGCATTTT. Translating gives CASGPGRLNGTQHF.

This clonotype was observed a handful of times. This sequence joins TRBV7-2 and TRBJ2-3, with D perhaps given as TRBD1 or TRBD2 (5 bases each). V lost 8 bases and J lost 2, with 14 bases in between. Germline-derived CDR1 and CDR2 are SGHTA and FQGNSA. This CDR3 is built from 14 residues. The CDR3 loop is CASGPPGATDTQYF. CDR3 bases: TGTGCCAGCGGCCCGCCCGGGGCCACAGATACGCAGTATTTT.

The CDR3 coding sequence is TGTGCCAGCAGTTTGTTGCAGGGGAATCAGCCCCAGCATTTT. Translation gives CASSLLQGNQPQHF. The chain is built from TRBV28 and TRBJ1-5; D is perhaps TRBD1 (6 bases). The V gene lost 3 bases and the J gene lost 4 bases, with 10 bases spanning the gap. Germline V gives CDR1 MDHEN, CDR2 SYDVKM. The CDR3 is 14 residues long.

This clonotype appeared a few times. The chain joins TRBV29-1 to TRBJ2-5; D is unclear. The CDR3 covers 12 residues. Germline V gene sequence: CDR1 SQVTM, CDR2 ANQGSEA. With 0 bases removed from V and 7 bases from J, the gap between germline ends came to 9 bases. In DNA form, the CDR3 reads TGCAGCGTTGAAGATCTTCCGGGGACCCAGTACTTC. It yields the protein CSVEDLPGTQYF.

Turning to this clonotype: A junction boundary mismatches the germline segment, possibly from a read error. The rearrangement uses TRBV18 and TRBJ2-3; 7 bases align to TRBD2. The length of the CDR3 is 14 residues. Germline V gives CDR1 KGHSH, CDR2 LQKENI. The chain's CDR3 is CANSPGSGTDTQYF. The CDR3 DNA reads TGTGCCAACTCACCGGGTAGCGGGACAGATACGCAGTATTTT.

This clonotype was observed many times. The CDR3 is CASSYYEPAQYF. CDR3 DNA sequence: TGTGCCAGCAGTTACTACGAACCGGCGCAGTATTTT. The rearrangement joins TRBV6-2 or TRBV6-3 to TRBJ2-3; D gene ambiguous. V lost 1 base, J lost 10 bases, and 9 bases lay in between. The CDR3 is made up of 12 amino acids. The germline CDR1 and CDR2 sequences are MNHEY and SVGEGT.

The chain links TRBV5-1 to TRBJ1-3, with D perhaps matching TRBD1 (5 bases). The V and J ends lost 0 bases and 0 bases respectively, with 13 bases between them. The CDR3 covers 17 residues. Germline V gene sequence: CDR1 SGHRS, CDR2 YFSETQ. CDR3 coding DNA: TGCGCCAGCAGCTTGGACGGGGCGGCGAACTCTGGAAACACCATATATTTT. Translation: CASSLDGAANSGNTIYF.

This clonotype was recorded at least ten times. The gene calls are TRBV20-1 and TRBJ2-7; D tentatively reads TRBD1 or TRBD2 (5 bases each). The CDR3 has 13 residues. Trimming left V 5 bases short and J 4 bases short, with 15 bases between. Germline values: CDR1 DFQATT, CDR2 SNEGSKA (reference sequence). The CDR3 loop reads CSAHRGGFYEQYF. CDR3 DNA: TGCAGTGCTCATCGGGGCGGGTTTTACGAGCAGTACTTC.

V gene TRBV12-3 or TRBV12-4 combines with J gene TRBJ2-5; D may be TRBD2 (5 bases). Between the trimmed V and J ends, which lost 3 bases and 4 bases, there was a span of 9 bases. CDR3 length equals 13 residues. CDR3 DNA sequence: TGTGCCAGCAGTTTGAAGGGAGCAGAGACCCAGTACTTC. It is translated as CASSLKGAETQYF.

This clonotype was seen more than once but under ten times. The chain recombines TRBV6-5 with TRBJ1-5; D call uncertain. This CDR3 has 14 amino acids. V lost 10 bases and J lost 4, with 17 bases in between. Germline CDR1 is MNHEY and CDR2 is SVGAGI. The CDR3 nucleotides are TGTGCCACCGCTGCGACGGTTGGTAATCAGCCCCAGCATTTT. Residues: CATAATVGNQPQHF.